This record concerns one TCR beta chain sequence. No antigen is known for it. These data belong to a study of STAT5B mutations in CD4+ large granular lymphocyte leukemia. This was a survey-level run. Original methodology: The detection floor for productive clonotype frequency was 2.59 x 10-5. Data came from immunoSEQ multiplex PCR; TCRdb stores just in-frame clones and leaves some out. V and J calls and clone size come straight from that table; D and trimming were deduced from the DNA. The sample includes 20,000 to 25,000 clones, 74% seen only once; the top ten take 9.8%. Findings and caveats of the study: Main leukemic clonotypes were patient-specific, but roughly 26% appeared at low frequency elsewhere.

Germline values: CDR1 LNHDA, CDR2 SQIVND (reference sequence). The CDR3 consists of 12 residues. V lost 1 base and J 1 base, leaving 1 base between the germline ends. This TCR was sampled from a human donor in good health. The sequencing sample was made of CD4+ T cells from blood buffy coats. J is TRBJ2-5 and V is TRBV19; D call uncertain. The CDR3 spells CASSIAQETQYF. CDR3 nucleotides: TGTGCCAGTAGTATAGCCCAAGAGACCCAGTACTTC.